Listed below are T cell receptor beta chains from one sample, sequenced in a study of OX40 agonist ivuxolimab in advanced cancers. The data were produced by immunoSEQ multiplex PCR, yet TCRdb's version contains in-frame clones alone and is incomplete. The repertoire holds approximately 72,000 clones, with 84% as singletons. This material consisted of CD4+ or CD8+ T cells sorted from blood, taken in a trial of the OX40 agonist ivuxolimab. The source is an adult with an advanced solid tumor such as melanoma, head and neck, liver or kidney cancer. The CDR3 runs from the conserved cysteine through the conserved F or W. The D gene is left open where the match is weak. Expanded clones are given a class, and other clones once, few, many or no size at all.

D,J,V,size,CDR3,DNA
NA,TRBJ1-6,TRBV5-6,NA,CASSTIRQAGNSPLHF,TGTGCCAGCAGCACGATACGACAGGCCGGTAATTCACCCCTCCACTTT
TRBD1,TRBJ1-1,TRBV28,NA,CASSFDIRGAEAFF,TGTGCCAGCAGTTTCGATATCAGGGGGGCTGAAGCTTTCTTT
NA,TRBJ2-2,TRBV4-3,NA,CASSQVMGRTGELFF,TGCGCCAGCAGCCAAGTCATGGGTCGCACCGGGGAGCTGTTTTTT
TRBD1,TRBJ2-5,TRBV9,NA,CASSGTVGQGQETQYF,TGTGCCAGCAGCGGCACAGTTGGACAGGGCCAAGAGACCCAGTACTTC
TRBD2,TRBJ2-1,TRBV2,NA,CASRSSGVYNEQFF,TGTGCCAGCAGATCTAGCGGGGTATACAATGAGCAGTTCTTC
NA,TRBJ1-4,TRBV6-5,NA,CASSLRRSNEKLFF,TGTGCCAGCAGTTTGCGACGCTCGAATGAAAAACTGTTTTTT
TRBD2,TRBJ2-2,TRBV4-2,NA,CASSHPGGAGGSTGELFF,TGTGCCAGCAGCCACCCAGGGGGGGCGGGAGGGTCTACCGGGGAGCTGTTTTTT
TRBD2,TRBJ2-1,TRBV5-4,NA,CASSSPGGTSSYNEQFF,TGTGCCAGCAGCTCCCCGGGGGGAACTAGCTCCTACAATGAGCAGTTCTTC
NA,TRBJ1-5,TRBV7-9,NA,CASSLGGDQPQHF,TGTGCCAGCAGCTTAGGGGGGGATCAGCCCCAGCATTTT
NA,TRBJ2-2,TRBV29-1,NA,CSVDGLANTGELFF,TGCAGCGTTGACGGGCTCGCGAACACCGGGGAGCTGTTTTTT
NA,TRBJ2-5,TRBV18,NA,CASSPYSREMGETQYF,TGTGCCAGCTCACCATACTCGCGGGAAATGGGAGAGACCCAGTACTTC
NA,TRBJ1-2,TRBV14,NA,CASSGSLDYGYTF,TGTGCCAGCAGTGGGTCCCTCGATTATGGCTACACCTTC
NA,TRBJ1-5,TRBV9,many,CASSLPNQPQHF,TGTGCCAGCAGCTTGCCGAATCAGCCCCAGCATTTT
TRBD2,TRBJ2-2,TRBV27,few,CASSRELAGYQSGELFF,TGTGCCAGCAGTCGCGAACTAGCGGGCTACCAAAGCGGGGAGCTGTTTTTT
NA,TRBJ2-2,TRBV9,NA,CASNRYTGELFF,TGTGCCAGCAACAGGTACACCGGGGAGCTGTTTTTT
NA,TRBJ2-2,TRBV29-1,NA,CSGRSVGAGELFF,TGCAGCGGGAGATCAGTTGGGGCCGGGGAGCTGTTTTTT
TRBD1,TRBJ2-2,TRBV5-1,NA,CASSFGGQGAGELFF,TGCGCCAGCAGCTTTGGGGGACAGGGCGCCGGGGAGCTGTTTTTT
NA,TRBJ2-7,TRBV2,few,CASSRIPSRDIEQYF,TGTGCCAGCAGCCGCATACCTTCCCGGGACATCGAGCAGTACTTC
TRBD1,TRBJ2-7,TRBV6-1,NA,CASSSRDRANF,TGTGCCAGCAGTTCCCGGGACAGGGCGAACTTC
NA,TRBJ2-2,TRBV7-8,NA,CGGGGANTGELFF,TGTGGGGGAGGAGGAGCGAACACCGGGGAGCTGTTTTTT
NA,TRBJ1-2,TRBV27,NA,CASKPQGGGGYTF,TGTGCCAGCAAACCTCAGGGAGGAGGTGGCTACACCTTC
NA,TRBJ2-4,TRBV19,NA,CASTPSRAELGDIQYF,TGTGCCAGTACTCCATCGAGGGCCGAACTTGGAGACATTCAGTACTTC
TRBD2,TRBJ2-6,TRBV7-6,once,CASSGRASGANVLTF,TGTGCCAGCAGCGGGAGGGCCTCTGGGGCCAACGTCCTGACTTTC
NA,TRBJ2-1,TRBV14,NA,CASTSKGRGRYEQFF,TGTGCCAGCACCAGTAAAGGGAGGGGGAGATATGAGCAGTTCTTC
TRBD1,TRBJ2-2,TRBV4-3,NA,CASSQNRGLDGELFF,TGCGCCAGCAGCCAAAACAGGGGGCTAGACGGGGAGCTGTTTTTT
NA,TRBJ2-7,TRBV7-2,NA,CASSLEGRDYEQYF,TGTGCCAGCAGCTTAGAGGGCAGAGACTACGAGCAGTACTTC
TRBD1,TRBJ2-2,TRBV9,NA,CASSGYGTGEKLFF,TGTGCCAGCAGCGGTTACGGGACAGGGGAGAAGCTGTTTTTT
NA,TRBJ1-1,TRBV11-2,many,CASRPIGRANTEAFF,TGTGCCAGCAGGCCGATCGGACGGGCAAACACTGAAGCTTTCTTT
TRBD1,TRBJ2-7,TRBV10-3,NA,CAIRQPGQSYEQYF,TGTGCCATCAGGCAACCGGGACAGTCCTACGAGCAGTACTTC
TRBD2,TRBJ2-2,TRBV30,NA,CAWSPRGLAFTGELFF,TGTGCCTGGAGCCCTAGGGGACTAGCTTTTACCGGGGAGCTGTTTTTT
TRBD2,TRBJ2-3,TRBV11-3,NA,CASSTGLAEGDTQYF,TGTGCCAGCAGCACGGGACTAGCGGAGGGGGATACGCAGTATTTT
TRBD1,TRBJ1-5,TRBV30,few,CASQTGGNQPQHF,TGTGCCTCCCAGACAGGGGGCAATCAGCCCCAGCATTTT
NA,TRBJ2-1,TRBV19,few,CASNIPPNEQFF,TGTGCCAGTAATATCCCCCCCAATGAGCAGTTCTTC
NA,TRBJ1-3,TRBV28,NA,CASPKATTRGSGNTIYF,TGTGCCAGCCCCAAGGCGACCACAAGGGGCTCTGGAAACACCATATATTTT
NA,TRBJ1-1,TRBV7-2,NA,CASSWEFGRRTEAFF,TGTGCCAGCAGCTGGGAGTTCGGTCGGAGGACTGAAGCTTTCTTT
NA,TRBJ1-5,TRBV27,NA,CASRVRNNQPQHF,TGTGCCAGCAGGGTGCGAAATAATCAGCCCCAGCATTTT
TRBD1,TRBJ1-1,TRBV5-1,NA,CASSFTPGGGTEAFF,TGCGCCAGCAGCTTCACCCCAGGGGGTGGCACTGAAGCTTTCTTT
TRBD2,TRBJ2-3,TRBV30,NA,CAWSGYSGSPDTQYF,TGTGCCTGGAGTGGTTATAGCGGGAGTCCAGATACGCAGTATTTT
TRBD1,TRBJ2-5,TRBV5-4,NA,CASSLPGQVETQYF,TGTGCCAGCAGCTTGCCGGGACAGGTGGAGACCCAGTACTTC
NA,TRBJ2-3,TRBV30,NA,CACYREDRTDTQYF,TGTGCCTGTTATAGGGAGGACAGGACAGATACGCAGTATTTT
NA,TRBJ1-6,TRBV27,NA,CASSLKTNSPLHF,TGTGCCAGCAGTTTGAAGACTAATTCACCCCTCCACTTT
NA,TRBJ1-1,TRBV7-7,once,CASSVNRNTEAFF,TGTGCCAGCAGCGTTAACAGGAACACTGAAGCTTTCTTT
NA,TRBJ1-3,TRBV11-2,NA,CASSQHFEASGNTIYF,TGTGCCAGCAGCCAGCATTTTGAGGCCTCTGGAAACACCATATATTTT
NA,TRBJ1-4,TRBV30,NA,CAWSVNRQLGEKLFF,TGTGCCTGGAGTGTAAATAGGCAGTTAGGAGAAAAACTGTTTTTT
NA,TRBJ2-6,TRBV5-1,few,CASSLGGGIVSGANVLTF,TGCGCCAGCAGCTTGGGTGGAGGGATTGTTTCTGGGGCCAACGTCCTGACTTTC
NA,TRBJ2-7,TRBV30,NA,CAWRPLDYSYEQYF,TGTGCCTGGAGGCCATTGGACTACTCCTACGAGCAGTACTTC
NA,TRBJ1-4,TRBV18,NA,CASSPGSGNEKLFF,TGTGCCAGCTCACCGGGGTCAGGCAATGAAAAACTGTTTTTT
NA,TRBJ1-2,TRBV28,NA,CASSLGSGQKGGYTF,TGTGCCAGCAGTCTCGGGAGCGGCCAAAAGGGGGGCTACACCTTC
NA,TRBJ1-5,TRBV5-1,NA,CASSLAQGIQPQHF,TGCGCCAGCAGCTTGGCTCAGGGTATCCAGCCCCAGCATTTT
NA,TRBJ2-7,TRBV6-6,NA,CASSRAPTYEQYF,TGTGCCAGTTCGAGGGCCCCCACCTACGAGCAGTACTTC